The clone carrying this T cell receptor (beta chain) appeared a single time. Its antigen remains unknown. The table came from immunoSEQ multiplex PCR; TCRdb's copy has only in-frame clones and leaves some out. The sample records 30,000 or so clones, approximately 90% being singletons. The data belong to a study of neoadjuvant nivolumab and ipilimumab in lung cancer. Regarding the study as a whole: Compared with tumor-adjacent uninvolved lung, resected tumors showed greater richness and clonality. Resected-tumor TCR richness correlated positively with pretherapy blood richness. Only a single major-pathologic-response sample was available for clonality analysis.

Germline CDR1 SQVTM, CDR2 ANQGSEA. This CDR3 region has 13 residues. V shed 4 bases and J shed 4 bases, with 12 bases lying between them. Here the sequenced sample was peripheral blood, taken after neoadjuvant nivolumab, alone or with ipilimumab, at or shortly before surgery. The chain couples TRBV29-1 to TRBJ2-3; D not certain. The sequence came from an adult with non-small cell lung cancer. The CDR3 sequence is CSVGKALADTQYF. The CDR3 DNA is TGCAGCGTTGGGAAGGCCTTGGCAGATACGCAGTATTTT.